This T cell receptor (beta chain) was profiled in a study of cytomegalovirus exposure and HLA in healthy donors. General observations from the study: It was 164 TCR beta chains that were listed as cytomegalovirus-associated.

Primers: 60 Vbeta forward and 13 Jbeta reverse. The protocol was immunoSEQ multiplex PCR, while the TCRdb copy is restricted to in-frame clones and leaves out a portion. The data contain about 160,000 clones, approximately 77% of them singletons. On this clone itself: The antigen remains undetermined.

The germline V gene encodes CDR1 SGHTA and CDR2 FQGNSA. The J segment lost 6 bases and the V segment lost 5 bases, leaving 11 bases of the junction unmatched. This CDR3 contains 16 residues. This rearrangement joins TRBV7-2 to TRBJ2-2; 8 bases line up with TRBD2. Sequencing was performed on PBMCs. The sequence derives from a man aged 45-65 years in good health and CMV-seropositive. As DNA, the CDR3 is TGTGCCAGCAGCCCCTTAGCGGGGATATCACCCGGGGAGCTGTTTTTT. Translation gives CASSPLAGISPGELFF.